This T cell receptor (beta chain) was documented in a study of shared clonotypes between healthy human individuals. Study at large: The donors, a couple of women and a few men, were aged 18 to 49. Three CD4 naive, three CD4 memory, two CD8 naive and one CD8 memory plate were used per donor. General study findings and limits: Larger estimated richness was generally recorded for naive subsets relative to memory subsets.

At deep level, the assay was performed. Generated by immunoSEQ multiplex PCR, the TCRdb table keeps only in-frame clones and is missing some. The sample contains 2 million to 2.5 million clones, 92% of which appear only once. About this clone: As yet, its antigen is unknown.

This CDR3 comprises 12 residues. CDR1 WNHNN and CDR2 SYGVQD come from the germline V gene (reference sequence). Trimming took off 5 bases at V and 3 bases at J, with 6 bases between the two ends. The sequenced sample consisted of naive CD4+ T cells from PBMCs. Stated subset: CD45RA+ positively selected. The clonotype comes from a man between 18 and 35 years old in good health. Some clones in this sample may be carry-over from other donors' samples. The chain joins TRBV10-1 to TRBJ2-3; perhaps TRBD2 as D (5 bases). The CDR3 DNA follows: TGCGCCAGCAGTTCGGGAACAGATACGCAGTATTTT. The encoded protein is CASSSGTDTQYF.